These 27 T cell receptor beta chains were all obtained from the same sample, sequenced in a study of blood T cells in healthy people across ages. With a J-beta primer mix and a sample-barcoded 5' primer, a second PCR ran 7 to 11 cycles. TCRdb used MiXCR to reprocess the 5' RACE reads, holding one entry per CDR3 protein. The table records about 1.7 million distinct CDR3 sequences, roughly 27% of them present only once. The sample taken for sequencing was blood. The receptors come from a woman in her twenties or thirties in good health.

The rearrangement joins TRBV7-9 to TRBJ2-4, with 9 bases matching TRBD2. Looked up from germline, CDR1 is SEHNR and CDR2 is FQNEAQ (reference sequence). V lost 2 bases, J lost 15 bases, and 17 bases stayed unmatched. The CDR3 is 16 residues long. CDR3 sequence reads: CASSLRAGGAYNERYF. The CDR3 DNA is TGTGCCAGCAGCTTAAGAGCGGGGGGCGCCTACAATGAGCGGTACTTC.

This clonotype was detected only a few times. The chain recombines TRBV7-9 with TRBJ2-7, with 7 bases lining up with TRBD2. The V and J ends lost 1 base and 3 bases, in that order; junction bases with no gene match: 9. From germline, CDR1 is SEHNR and CDR2 FQNEAQ (reference sequence). CDR3 length: 16 amino acids. CDR3 sequence (DNA): TGTGCCAGCAGCTTAGGGGCTAGCGGTTTGTTCTACGAGCAGTACTTC. This sequence encodes CASSLGASGLFYEQYF.

The rearrangement uses TRBV10-3 and TRBJ1-2, with 7 nucleotides matching TRBD1. This CDR3 comprises 13 residues. J lost 5 bases, V lost 6 bases, and 6 bases had no gene match. Germline CDR1 is ENHRY and CDR2 is SYGVKD. CDR3 in amino acids: CAIRTGQSYGYTF. As DNA, the CDR3 is TGTGCCATCAGAACGGGACAGAGTTATGGCTACACCTTC.

The J gene is TRBJ2-3, the V gene TRBV28, with a tentative D call TRBD1 (5 bases). The CDR3 length is 15 residues. Germline V lookup: CDR1 MDHEN, CDR2 SYDVKM. V was clipped by 7 bases and J by 2 bases, with 16 bases between them. The CDR3 DNA reads TGTGCCAGCACCCTGATAGGGGCCGACACAGATACGCAGTATTTT. Its protein product is CASTLIGADTDTQYF.

In this sample, this clonotype turned up a few times. This sequence joins TRBV6-5 and TRBJ2-7, with TRBD1 matching over 8 bases. The CDR3 sequence is 14 residues long. Germline-derived CDR1 and CDR2 are MNHEY and SVGAGI. Losses at the gene ends were 8 bases for V and 6 bases for J; bases not matched to a gene: 12. The CDR3 nucleotides are TGTGCCAGCTCCCAGGGACAGGCCGCGGGCGAGCAGTACTTC. It specifies CASSQGQAAGEQYF.

V and J are TRBV28 and TRBJ2-7, with D perhaps given as TRBD1 or TRBD2 (6 bases each). The CDR3 covers 15 residues. V lost 4 bases, J lost 5 bases, and 18 bases lay in between. The germline gives CDR1 MDHEN, CDR2 SYDVKM. CDR3 DNA: TGTGCCAGCAGTTCTCGGGGGCGCGGAGTCCACGAGCAGTACTTC. It is translated as CASSSRGRGVHEQYF.

The chain links TRBV7-2 to TRBJ2-5; TRBD1 matches at 9 bases. In germline, CDR1 is SGHTA, CDR2 FQGNSA. With 1 base clipped from V and 3 bases from J, the junction kept 6 bases outside the gene matches. The CDR3 is 16 amino acids. CDR3 protein: CASSLGFGTGKETQYF. The CDR3 DNA sequence: TGTGCCAGCAGCTTAGGTTTTGGGACAGGGAAAGAGACCCAGTACTTC.

This chain connects TRBV28 to TRBJ2-1, with a tentative D call TRBD2 (5 bases). Germline V gives CDR1 MDHEN, CDR2 SYDVKM. The CDR3 length is 14 residues. The ends were cut back, 6 bases at V and 5 bases at J, with 14 bases in the middle. DNA of the CDR3: TGTGCCAGCAGGTTACGGACTGGGAACAATGAGCAGTTCTTC. Protein: CASRLRTGNNEQFF.

This clonotype showed up many times. The chain joins TRBV7-2 to TRBJ1-5; TRBD1 agrees at 11 bases. Trimming at V came to 4 bases and at J to 6 bases, leaving 2 bases not matched to a gene. Germline V gives CDR1 SGHTA, CDR2 FQGNSA. The CDR3 runs to 14 residues. CDR3 region: CASSSGTGGQPQHF. The CDR3 DNA reads as TGTGCCAGCAGCTCCGGGACAGGGGGTCAGCCCCAGCATTTT.

This clonotype was seen at least ten times. The chain combines TRBV28 with TRBJ2-7, with 12 nucleotides matching TRBD2. This CDR3 is built from 15 residues. From germline, CDR1 is MDHEN and CDR2 SYDVKM. Trimming removed 6 bases from V and 4 bases from J; junction bases left unmatched: 7. CDR3 DNA: TGTGCCAGCAGCATTAGGACTAGCGGGAAATACGAGCAGTACTTC. This gives the protein CASSIRTSGKYEQYF.

About this clonotype itself: With a much larger clone just one base away, this may be a read error. The chain uses TRBV12-3 or TRBV12-4 and TRBJ2-5, with TRBD2 matching over 7 bases. The CDR3 extends over 17 amino acids. CDR3 in DNA: TGTGCCCGCAGTTTAGCGCTAAGGCGGGGGTCCCAAGAGACCCAGTACTTC. Translating it yields CARSLALRRGSQETQYF.

The chain recombines TRBV29-1 with TRBJ1-1; D not certain. With 4 bases removed from V and 6 bases from J, the gap between germline ends came to 9 bases. CDR3 length equals 11 residues. From germline, CDR1 is SQVTM and CDR2 ANQGSEA. CDR3 in DNA: TGCAGCGTTGCTGCCGGCCCTGAAGCTTTCTTT. Amino acids: CSVAAGPEAFF.

This clonotype showed up just a few times. J is TRBJ2-1 and V is TRBV9, with 7 bases fitting TRBD2. The V gene end was trimmed by 0 bases and the J gene end by 7 bases; junction bases not matched to a gene: 10. Per the germline V gene, CDR1 is SGDLS and CDR2 is YYNGEE. The CDR3 spans 16 residues. CDR3 amino acids: CASSVGGGSALNEQFF. The CDR3 nucleotides are TGTGCCAGCAGCGTAGGGGGCGGGAGTGCTCTGAATGAGCAGTTCTTC.

V usage is TRBV29-1 and J usage is TRBJ1-1, with D possibly matching TRBD1 (5 bases). V lost 6 bases, J lost 5 bases, and 13 bases lay in between. The length of the CDR3 is 12 residues. The germline CDR1 and CDR2 sequences are SQVTM and ANQGSEA. This CDR3 is CSVSGRWTEAFF. DNA for the CDR3: TGCAGCGTCTCGGGGCGTTGGACTGAAGCTTTCTTT.

In this sample, this clonotype turned up once. V and J are TRBV7-2 and TRBJ2-1; the D is unclear. The V and J ends lost 6 bases and 9 bases respectively, with 18 bases between them. Germline values: CDR1 SGHTA, CDR2 FQGNSA. The CDR3 length is 14 residues. The CDR3 loop is CASSLDAVGSEQFF. Here the CDR3 DNA reads TGTGCCAGCAGTCTGGACGCCGTAGGCAGTGAGCAGTTCTTC. The whole variable domain, filled in from reference TRBV7-2 and TRBJ2-1, reads GAGVSQSPSNKVTEKGKDVELRCDPISGHTALYWYRQSLGQGLEFLIYFQGNSAPDKSGLPSDRFSAERTGGSVSTLTIQRTQQEDSAVYLCASSLDAVGSEQFFGPGTRLTVL.

This clonotype was found many times. The J gene is TRBJ2-1, the V gene TRBV6-2 or TRBV6-3, with TRBD2 identical over 14 bases. CDR1 and CDR2 (germline): MNHEY, SVGEGT. CDR3 length equals 15 residues. V shed 5 bases and J 8 bases; nucleotides not matched to a gene: 5. The DNA of the CDR3 is TGTGCCAGCAGTCTTTGGACTAGCGGGGGGTATGAGCAGTTCTTC. Protein product: CASSLWTSGGYEQFF.

With regard to this clonotype: A junction boundary mismatches the germline segment, possibly from a read error. The chain has TRBV25-1 and TRBJ1-2; 7 nucleotides align to TRBD1. CDR3 length equals 11 residues. Germline V gives CDR1 MGHDK, CDR2 SYGVNS. The CDR3 reads CASGDRYGHTF. DNA for the CDR3: TGTGCCAGCGGGGACAGATATGGCCACACCTTC.

This clonotype appeared many times. This chain uses TRBV20-1 with TRBJ2-1, with 12 bases identical to TRBD1. There are 19 residues in the CDR3. V trimming: 1 base; J trimming: 7 bases; junction bases outside the gene matches: 17. Germline loops: CDR1 DFQATT, CDR2 SNEGSKA (reference sequence). The CDR3 sequence: CSARVGDAGQGASLNEQFF. The CDR3 nucleotides read TGCAGTGCTAGAGTAGGGGATGCGGGACAGGGGGCAAGTTTGAATGAGCAGTTCTTC.

In this sample, this clonotype turned up a few times. The gene calls are TRBV12-3 or TRBV12-4 and TRBJ1-1; D uncertain. V lost 2 bases to trimming and J lost 1 base, with 8 bases between them. This CDR3 has 14 residues. The CDR3 spells CASSLWGWNTEAFF. The DNA of the CDR3 is TGTGCCAGCAGTTTATGGGGATGGAACACTGAAGCTTTCTTT.

The chain combines TRBV5-1 with TRBJ2-3; 10 bases line up with TRBD2. The CDR3 consists of 16 residues. Germline assignment: CDR1 SGHRS and CDR2 YFSETQ. V trimming: 0 bases; J trimming: 2 bases; junction bases outside the gene matches: 3. The chain's CDR3 is CASSLEAGGTTDTQYF. CDR3 in DNA: TGCGCCAGCAGCTTGGAAGCGGGGGGGACCACAGATACGCAGTATTTT.

This clonotype was picked up many times. This chain connects TRBV28 to TRBJ2-7; 9 bases are a match to TRBD2. Per germline, CDR1 MDHEN and CDR2 SYDVKM. V lost 2 bases, J lost 2 bases, and 4 bases stayed unmatched. The CDR3 spans 15 residues. As DNA, the CDR3 is TGTGCCAGCAGTTTACAGCGGGGGGTCCCCTACGAGCAGTACTTC. Its translation: CASSLQRGVPYEQYF.

This clonotype was counted ten times or more. One end of the junction varies from germline; a read error may be responsible. The chain joins TRBV5-1 to TRBJ2-1, with 12 bases identical to TRBD2. Germline V CDR1 and CDR2: SGHRS, YFSETQ. There are 14 residues in the CDR3. The CDR3 DNA reads TGTGCCAGCAGTTTAACTAGCGGGAGGAATGAGCAGTTCTTC. This sequence encodes CASSLTSGRNEQFF.

The chain employs TRBV12-3 or TRBV12-4 and TRBJ1-5; 7 bases line up with TRBD1. The CDR3 is 14 residues long. Losses at the gene ends were 6 bases for V and 5 bases for J; bases not matched to a gene: 7. The CDR3 DNA sequence: TGTGCCAGCAGGGAGACAGGGCGCCATCAGCCCCAGCATTTT. Its protein product is CASRETGRHQPQHF.

The chain recombines TRBV20-1 with TRBJ2-1; D is ambiguous. With 1 base removed from V and 0 bases from J, the gap between germline ends came to 10 bases. This CDR3 is 15 amino acids long. Germline V gene sequence: CDR1 DFQATT, CDR2 SNEGSKA (reference sequence). The CDR3: CSARAGPSSYNEQFF. DNA of the CDR3: TGCAGTGCTAGAGCGGGCCCAAGCTCCTACAATGAGCAGTTCTTC.

This chain uses TRBV7-6 with TRBJ2-7; D perhaps matches TRBD1 (6 bases). Trimming pared 5 bases from V and 1 base from J, leaving 18 bases between. Germline values: CDR1 SGHVS, CDR2 FNYEAQ. The CDR3 loop spans 16 amino acids. This CDR3 is CASSIGGRVGSYEQYF. The CDR3 DNA follows: TGTGCCAGCAGCATAGGGGGACGGGTTGGATCCTACGAGCAGTACTTC.

This clonotype showed up just a few times. Here the CDR3 DNA reads TGTGCCAGCAGCTTAGAACAGGAGCCTTACAATGAGCAGTTCTTC. Translating gives CASSLEQEPYNEQFF. V and J are TRBV11-2 and TRBJ2-1; possibly TRBD1 for D (5 bases). This CDR3 has 15 amino acids. V was pared by 0 bases and J by 4 bases, with 10 bases between. Germline V gene lookup returns CDR1 SGHAT and CDR2 FQNNGV.

The V call is TRBV28, the J call TRBJ2-7; perhaps TRBD2 as D (7 bases). Trimming left V 7 bases short and J 2 bases short, with 15 bases between. Looked up from germline, CDR1 is MDHEN and CDR2 is SYDVKM. The length of the CDR3 is 14 residues. The CDR3 coding sequence is TGTGCCAGCACCCCGGGGGGCAGGGCCTACGAGCAGTACTTC. Encoded protein: CASTPGGRAYEQYF.